A single sample gave rise to the 5 T cell receptor beta chains below, sequenced in a study of T cell responses to AZD1222 COVID-19 vaccine listed by TCRdb under 2021. Preparation of the library involved the immunoSEQ multiplex PCR assay. This is the immuneACCESS table as TCRdb keeps it, with only in-frame sequences that have V and J called. A part of the clones is gone; compared with another copy, unresolved V genes explain less than half, and the rest is unexplained. The sample yields fewer than 130,000 clones; about nine tenths were counted once. The ten top clones hold roughly 7.6% of the sample. The time point label corresponds to: baseline before first vaccination. Sequenced material: peripheral blood, taken on day 0 of AZD1222 vaccination. The receptors derive from an adult in good health.

This chain links TRBV7-2 with TRBJ2-2, with TRBD2 matching over 12 bases. From germline, CDR1 is SGHTA and CDR2 FQGNSA. Unmatched junction bases numbered 3, after V lost 3 bases and J lost 4 bases. The CDR3 runs to 16 residues. CDR3 residues: CASSLTSGGPTGELFF. In nucleotides, the CDR3 is TGTGCCAGCAGCTTGACTAGCGGGGGCCCCACCGGGGAGCTGTTTTTT.

As for this clone: Within the sample, other DNA sequences also encode this same CDR3. The V call is TRBV7-2, the J call TRBJ2-1; 8 bases are shared with TRBD2. J was trimmed by 2 bases and V by 3 bases; bases with no gene match: 6. Germline assignment: CDR1 SGHTA and CDR2 FQGNSA. The CDR3 is 16 amino acids. Written as DNA, the CDR3 is TGTGCCAGCAGCTTGGGAAGCGGGGGAACCTACAATGAGCAGTTCTTC. Translation: CASSLGSGGTYNEQFF.

This clone was seen a single time. The genes are TRBV7-9 and TRBJ1-1; D gene unclear. CDR1 is SEHNR, CDR2 FQNEAQ, per germline (reference sequence). Trimming took off 5 bases at V and 1 base at J, with 17 bases between the two ends. The CDR3 sequence is 16 residues long. CDR3 amino acids: CASSRSSQVKNTEAFF. In DNA form, the CDR3 reads TGTGCCAGCAGCCGATCCTCGCAGGTTAAGAACACTGAAGCTTTCTTT.

The chain uses TRBV3-1 (or the pseudogene TRBV3-2) and TRBJ1-5; D is unclear. CDR1 is LGHDT, CDR2 YNNKEL, per germline (reference sequence). The ends were cut back, 4 bases at V and 3 bases at J, with 13 bases in the middle. The CDR3 contains 15 residues. The CDR3 loop is CASSLGTGNNQPQHF. The CDR3 coding sequence is TGTGCCAGCAGCCTCGGAACCGGGAACAATCAGCCCCAGCATTTT.

The chain is built from TRBV28 and TRBJ2-7; no clear D gene. The CDR3 covers 15 residues. The germline V gene encodes CDR1 MDHEN and CDR2 SYDVKM. The ends were cut back, 3 bases at V and 5 bases at J, with 17 bases in the middle. The CDR3 is CASSFEAGASDEQYF. The CDR3 DNA is TGTGCCAGCAGTTTTGAGGCCGGAGCAAGTGACGAGCAGTACTTC.